This entry lists 30 T cell receptor beta chains sequenced from one sample in a study of T cell repertoires in cytomegalovirus infection. TCRdb called the reads again in MiXCR, with one record for every CDR3 protein. Of around 800,000 distinct CDR3 sequences listed, about 33% are singletons. Antigen specificity for these receptors is unknown. Sample: cultured CD8+ T cells from PBMCs, taken from culture after CMV antigen stimulation. These receptors were obtained from a human donor in good health (CMV status not recorded). Some clones in this sample may be carry-over from other donors' samples.

The V and J genes are TRBV4-1 and TRBJ2-7, with a possible D match to TRBD2 (7 bases). This CDR3 contains 16 residues. The V end was cut by 0 bases, the J end by 7 bases, with 19 bases between. Germline CDR1 is MGHRA and CDR2 is YSYEKL. CDR3 in amino acids: CASSQDLRQGGGEQYF. DNA of the CDR3: TGCGCCAGCAGCCAAGACCTAAGGCAGGGAGGGGGAGAGCAGTACTTC.

The CDR3 here is CASSGAIEGKTQYF. CDR3 DNA: TGTGCCAGCAGCGGCGCGATTGAGGGCAAGACCCAGTACTTC. The V gene is TRBV12-3 or TRBV12-4, the J gene TRBJ2-5, with TRBD2 as a possible D gene (5 bases). This CDR3 comprises 14 residues. Trimming left V 6 bases short and J 6 bases short, with 17 bases between.

This clonotype has a handful of counts. This chain joins TRBV7-9 and TRBJ2-1; 10 bases fit TRBD2. The V gene end was trimmed by 4 bases and the J gene end by 6 bases; junction bases not matched to a gene: 6. This CDR3 has 15 residues. Germline CDR1 SEHNR, CDR2 FQNEAQ (reference sequence). The CDR3 DNA sequence: TGTGCCAGCAGCTATCCTAGCGGGGGAGGCAATGAGCAGTTCTTC. Amino acids: CASSYPSGGGNEQFF.

This rearrangement joins TRBV7-6 to TRBJ2-3; possible D gene TRBD1, 6 bases. Germline assignment: CDR1 SGHVS and CDR2 FNYEAQ. The CDR3 loop spans 15 amino acids. The germline V and J ends were trimmed by 1 base and 3 bases, with 11 bases remaining between them. CDR3 in DNA: TGTGCCAGCAGCTTAGATCGGGACACGACAGATACGCAGTATTTT. Residues: CASSLDRDTTDTQYF.

The chain couples TRBV11-2 to TRBJ2-3; D remains unclear. The germline CDR1 and CDR2 sequences are SGHAT and FQNNGV. Trimming removed 2 bases at V and 1 base at J, with 13 bases between. This CDR3 has 16 residues. Written as DNA, the CDR3 is TGTGCCAGCAGCTTATTCGCCCCAGAGCGCACAGATACGCAGTATTTT. Its translation is CASSLFAPERTDTQYF.

This clonotype was seen a few times. The chain's CDR3 is CASSFLGQGILSGELFF. CDR3 in DNA: TGTGCCAGCAGCTTCCTGGGACAGGGAATACTTAGCGGGGAGCTGTTTTTT. The J gene is TRBJ2-2, the V gene TRBV5-6, with TRBD1 identical over 9 bases. The V and J ends lost 2 bases and 7 bases, in that order; junction bases with no gene match: 12. Germline V gene lookup returns CDR1 SGHDT and CDR2 YYEEEE. The CDR3 extends over 17 amino acids. Together with reference TRBV5-6 and TRBJ2-2, the CDR3 gives the full variable domain: DAGVTQSPTHLIKTRGQQVTLRCSPKSGHDTVSWYQQALGQGPQFIFQYYEEEERQRGNFPDRFSGHQFPNYSSELNVNALLLGDSALYLCASSFLGQGILSGELFFGEGSRLTVL.

J is TRBJ1-1 and V is TRBV10-3, with D tentatively TRBD1 (5 bases). The germline V and J ends were trimmed by 6 bases and 1 base, with 18 bases remaining between them. Germline-derived CDR1 and CDR2 are ENHRY and SYGVKD. There are 16 residues in the CDR3. CDR3 sequence (DNA): TGTGCCATCAGCCCTGGCGGGTGGGGCGGGAACACTGAAGCTTTCTTT. This sequence encodes CAISPGGWGGNTEAFF.

The rearrangement joins TRBV6-2 or TRBV6-3 to TRBJ1-1, with D unclear. With 1 base removed from V and 5 bases from J, the gap between germline ends came to 8 bases. CDR3 length equals 13 residues. Germline loops: CDR1 MNHEY, CDR2 SVGEGT. This chain's CDR3 is CASSYLDMTEAFF. The CDR3, as DNA: TGTGCCAGCAGTTACTTGGATATGACTGAAGCTTTCTTT.

This clonotype was observed a handful of times. The chain recombines TRBV12-5 with TRBJ2-1; possible D gene TRBD1, 6 bases. V was pared by 1 base and J by 9 bases, with 10 bases between. The CDR3 is made up of 13 amino acids. Germline V gene sequence: CDR1 LGHNT, CDR2 FRNRAP. Written as DNA, the CDR3 is TGTGCTAGTGGTTTGGGGACAGCCTTTGAGCAGTTCTTC. The encoded protein is CASGLGTAFEQFF.

Ten or more counts support this clonotype. The chain joins TRBV7-9 to TRBJ2-1, with TRBD2 identical over 14 bases. V was pared by 3 bases and J by 1 base, with 2 bases of the junction left unmatched. In germline, CDR1 is SEHNR, CDR2 FQNEAQ (reference sequence). The CDR3 has 17 residues. CDR3 in amino acids: CASSLGTSGGSYNEQFF. In DNA form, the CDR3 reads TGTGCCAGCAGCTTGGGGACTAGCGGGGGTTCCTACAATGAGCAGTTCTTC.

V is TRBV6-6 and J is TRBJ1-1; no reliable D call. Trimming cost V 0 bases and J 3 bases, with 11 bases left between them. CDR1 and CDR2 from the germline V gene are MNHNY and SVGAGI (reference sequence). CDR3 length equals 15 residues. The CDR3 nucleotides read TGTGCCAGCAGTTACTCGGACCGTTCAGACACTGAAGCTTTCTTT. Translating it yields CASSYSDRSDTEAFF.

The genes are TRBV6-6 and TRBJ1-1; unclear D gene. There are 14 residues in the CDR3. Per the germline V gene, CDR1 is MNHNY and CDR2 is SVGAGI (reference sequence). The V end was cut by 1 base, the J end by 5 bases, with 11 bases between. The CDR3 bases are TGTGCCAGCAGTTACTACTCCGGAGGGACTGAAGCTTTCTTT. The encoded protein is CASSYYSGGTEAFF.

This clonotype was found a few times. The chain carries TRBV27 and TRBJ1-2; 10 bases are shared with TRBD1. Germline CDR1 reads MNHEY; CDR2 reads SMNVEV (reference sequence). The J segment lost 1 base and the V segment lost 5 bases, leaving 7 bases of the junction unmatched. The CDR3 sequence is 16 residues long. The CDR3 coding sequence is TGTGCCAGCAGTAGCAAGGGACAGGGGATTAACTATGGCTACACCTTC. This sequence encodes CASSSKGQGINYGYTF.

The chain combines TRBV15 with TRBJ1-1; the D is unclear. V gave up 7 bases and J gave up 1 base, with 4 bases separating them. CDR1 and CDR2 from the germline V gene are LNHNV and YYDKDF (reference sequence). The CDR3 runs 11 residues. The CDR3 sequence is CATITNTEAFF. As DNA, the CDR3 is TGTGCCACCATTACGAACACTGAAGCTTTCTTT. The full variable domain, rest sourced from reference TRBV15 and TRBJ1-1, is DAMVIQNPRYQVTQFGKPVTLSCSQTLNHNVMYWYQQKSSQAPKLLFHYYDKDFNNEADTPDNFQSRRPNTSFCFLDIRSPGLGDTAMYLCATITNTEAFFGQGTRLTVV.

This clonotype was counted many times. The rearrangement links TRBV7-6 to TRBJ1-2; possibly TRBD1 for D (5 bases). V was trimmed by 5 bases and J by 2 bases, leaving 21 bases between them. Germline V gene sequence: CDR1 SGHVS, CDR2 FNYEAQ. This CDR3 spans 17 amino acids. The CDR3: CASSLTSLDKANYGYTF. Here the CDR3 DNA reads TGTGCCAGCAGCCTAACTAGCCTGGACAAAGCCAACTATGGCTACACCTTC.

This clonotype was found a few times. The chain combines TRBV4-3 with TRBJ1-2; D remains ambiguous. The CDR3 loop spans 14 amino acids. Trimming pared 3 bases from V and 6 bases from J, leaving 14 bases between. Per the germline V gene, CDR1 is LGHNA and CDR2 is YSLEER. The CDR3 nucleotides are TGCGCCAGCAGCCATCTGCGGGGTGGTAATGGCTACACCTTC. Translated, it gives CASSHLRGGNGYTF.

The chain is built from TRBV6-5 and TRBJ2-2; TRBD2 matches at 13 bases. Losses at the gene ends were 1 base for V and 4 bases for J; bases not matched to a gene: 6. The germline gives CDR1 MNHEY, CDR2 SVGAGI. The CDR3 totals 18 residues. The CDR3 DNA sequence: TGTGCCAGCAGTTACTTACTAGCGGGGGGGCCGGGCACCGGGGAGCTGTTTTTT. As protein: CASSYLLAGGPGTGELFF.

This clonotype occurred a few times. This sequence joins TRBV4-3 and TRBJ2-3; possibly TRBD2 for D (6 bases). This CDR3 has 15 residues. The V gene's germline CDR1 is LGHNA and CDR2 YSLEER. V dropped 3 bases and J dropped 3 bases, with 13 bases sitting between them. The DNA of the CDR3 is TGCGCCAGCAGCCAGGGGGGAGTCGGAACAGATACGCAGTATTTT. This sequence encodes CASSQGGVGTDTQYF.

The J gene is TRBJ2-1, the V gene TRBV10-3, with 12 bases identical to TRBD2. This CDR3 region has 21 residues. Germline-derived CDR1 and CDR2 are ENHRY and SYGVKD. J was trimmed by 0 bases and V by 8 bases; bases with no gene match: 20. CDR3 DNA: TGTGCCATCCATACTTCCCCTATTTCTAGCGGGGGGGCCGTCTCCTACAATGAGCAGTTCTTC. Protein sequence: CAIHTSPISSGGAVSYNEQFF.

This clonotype was seen a few times. The chain employs TRBV6-5 and TRBJ1-1; TRBD1 is a possible D gene (6 bases). The CDR3 is made up of 14 amino acids. V lost 2 bases to trimming and J lost 5 bases, with 12 bases between them. Per germline, CDR1 MNHEY and CDR2 SVGAGI. CDR3 loop: CASSYLGTQTEAFF. The DNA for the CDR3 is TGTGCCAGCAGTTACCTCGGGACACAGACTGAAGCTTTCTTT.

This clonotype was counted a few times. The CDR3 coding sequence is TGTGCCAGCAGCCAAGATCATGTAGTAGCAGGGACAGATACGCAGTATTTT. It is translated as CASSQDHVVAGTDTQYF. The chain uses TRBV4-2 and TRBJ2-3, with a tentative D call TRBD1 (5 bases). The CDR3 extends over 17 amino acids. CDR1 LGHNA and CDR2 YNFKEQ come from the germline V gene. The V gene lost 0 bases and the J gene lost 3 bases, with 16 bases spanning the gap.

The chain couples TRBV7-2 to TRBJ2-7; D may match TRBD1 or TRBD2 (5 bases each). This CDR3 contains 15 residues. The V end lost 5 bases, the J end lost 4 bases, and 18 bases lay between the germline ends. Germline CDR1 SGHTA, CDR2 FQGNSA. This CDR3 is CASSEAGVQGYEQYF. The CDR3, as DNA: TGTGCCAGCAGCGAGGCCGGGGTGCAGGGTTACGAGCAGTACTTC.

The genes are TRBV10-3 and TRBJ1-3, with 11 bases matching TRBD1. Germline CDR1 and CDR2: ENHRY and SYGVKD. V lost 11 bases, J lost 4 bases, and 4 bases stayed unmatched. The CDR3 consists of 13 residues. This CDR3 is CAADRGQGNTIYF. As DNA, the CDR3 is TGTGCCGCGGACAGGGGGCAAGGAAACACCATATATTTT.

This clonotype appeared many times. The V call is TRBV7-8, the J call TRBJ2-1; D gene uncertain. The CDR3 totals 16 residues. Germline CDR1 reads SGHVS; CDR2 reads FQNEAQ. Trimming took off 5 bases at V and 5 bases at J, with 19 bases between the two ends. CDR3 bases: TGTGCCAGCAGCCTAAGGCCACTCTCGGAACACAATGAGCAGTTCTTC. Its protein is CASSLRPLSEHNEQFF.

This clonotype was found a few times. The rearrangement joins TRBV7-9 to TRBJ2-1; D not certain. Germline V gene lookup returns CDR1 SEHNR and CDR2 FQNEAQ (reference sequence). V lost 5 bases and J lost 7, with 15 bases in between. The CDR3 length is 14 residues. CDR3 protein: CASSASLTGNEQFF. Here the CDR3 DNA reads TGTGCCAGCAGCGCCTCTCTGACTGGGAATGAGCAGTTCTTC. The full variable domain, with the rest looked up from reference TRBV7-9 and TRBJ2-1, is DTGVSQNPRHKITKRGQNVTFRCDPISEHNRLYWYRQTLGQGPEFLTYFQNEAQLEKSRLLSDRFSAERPKGSFSTLEIQRTEQGDSAMYLCASSASLTGNEQFFGPGTRLTVL.

The chain is built from TRBV6-6 and TRBJ1-5; D is possibly TRBD1 (5 bases). Trimming left V 7 bases short and J 1 base short, with 20 bases between. Germline lookup yields CDR1 MNHNY and CDR2 SVGAGI (reference sequence). The CDR3 consists of 17 residues. DNA of the CDR3: TGTGCCAGCACTCTCGGGAAGGGGCCTCTGAGCAATCAGCCCCAGCATTTT. This codes for CASTLGKGPLSNQPQHF.

The V call is TRBV24-1, the J call TRBJ1-5, with no clear D. V lost 0 bases, J lost 0 bases, and 5 bases lay in between. Germline V gives CDR1 KGHDR, CDR2 SFDVKD. This CDR3 has 15 residues. Written as DNA, the CDR3 is TGTGCCACCAGTGATTTGGGGGATAGCAATCAGCCCCAGCATTTT. This codes for CATSDLGDSNQPQHF.

The chain is built from TRBV12-3 or TRBV12-4 and TRBJ1-5; D is ambiguous. V dropped 6 bases and J dropped 1 base, with 22 bases sitting between them. The CDR3 spans 18 residues. CDR3: CASSLPALSKVSNQPQHF. In DNA form, the CDR3 reads TGTGCCAGCAGCCTCCCGGCCTTATCGAAAGTCAGCAATCAGCCCCAGCATTTT.

The V and J genes are TRBV4-1 and TRBJ2-2; 11 bases map to TRBD1. The J segment lost 3 bases and the V segment lost 3 bases, leaving 6 bases of the junction unmatched. CDR3 length: 17 residues. Germline assignment: CDR1 MGHRA and CDR2 YSYEKL. This CDR3 is CASSQGTGGLDTGELFF. The CDR3 nucleotides read TGCGCCAGCAGCCAGGGGACAGGGGGTTTAGACACCGGGGAGCTGTTTTTT.

This clonotype has at least ten counts. The CDR3: CASSEGPPGTQYF. CDR3 bases: TGTGCCAGCAGCGAGGGACCCCCGGGGACCCAGTACTTC. The chain carries TRBV7-8 and TRBJ2-5, with D tentatively TRBD1 or TRBD2 (5 bases each). CDR1 and CDR2 from the germline V gene are SGHVS and FQNEAQ. Trimming took 5 bases from V and 7 from J, leaving 14 bases between them. CDR3 length: 13 residues.